This T cell receptor beta chain was sequenced during a study of blood T cell repertoires in COVID-19. Study background: Material from acute and convalescent COVID-19 was sourced from the United States, Italy and Spain.

Original methodology: Amplified reference gene primers provided the basis for estimating nucleated cell counts. Profiled with immunoSEQ multiplex PCR; TCRdb holds only in-frame clones, not every one. V and J calls and clone size are copied from that table; D and trimming were computed from the DNA. This table has 500,000 to 600,000 clones, around nine tenths appearing once. Trimming stripped 4 bases from V and 1 base from J, with 8 bases between. The CDR3 sequence is 13 residues long. Germline V lookup: CDR1 SGDLS, CDR2 YYNGEE. This TCR came from a woman between 45 and 60 years old with COVID-19, enrolled during active disease. The specimen was peripheral blood. The chain employs TRBV9 and TRBJ1-1; tentative D call: TRBD1 (6 bases). The CDR3 loop is CASSPGQNTEAFF. The CDR3 nucleotides read TGTGCCAGCAGCCCGGGACAGAACACTGAAGCTTTCTTT.